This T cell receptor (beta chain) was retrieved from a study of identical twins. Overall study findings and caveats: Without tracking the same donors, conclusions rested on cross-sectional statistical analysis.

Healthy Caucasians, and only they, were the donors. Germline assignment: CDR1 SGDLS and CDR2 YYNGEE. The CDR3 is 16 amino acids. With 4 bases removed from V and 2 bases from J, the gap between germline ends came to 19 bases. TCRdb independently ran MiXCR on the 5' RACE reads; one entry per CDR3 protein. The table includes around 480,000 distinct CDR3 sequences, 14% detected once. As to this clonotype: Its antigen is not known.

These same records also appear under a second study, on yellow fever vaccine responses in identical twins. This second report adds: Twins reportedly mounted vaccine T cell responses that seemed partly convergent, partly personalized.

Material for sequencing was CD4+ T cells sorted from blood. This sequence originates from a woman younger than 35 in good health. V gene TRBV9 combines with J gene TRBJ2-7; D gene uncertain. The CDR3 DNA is TGTGCCAGCAGCCCCACAGTGTCCCAGGCCGCCTACGAGCAGTACTTC. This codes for CASSPTVSQAAYEQYF.